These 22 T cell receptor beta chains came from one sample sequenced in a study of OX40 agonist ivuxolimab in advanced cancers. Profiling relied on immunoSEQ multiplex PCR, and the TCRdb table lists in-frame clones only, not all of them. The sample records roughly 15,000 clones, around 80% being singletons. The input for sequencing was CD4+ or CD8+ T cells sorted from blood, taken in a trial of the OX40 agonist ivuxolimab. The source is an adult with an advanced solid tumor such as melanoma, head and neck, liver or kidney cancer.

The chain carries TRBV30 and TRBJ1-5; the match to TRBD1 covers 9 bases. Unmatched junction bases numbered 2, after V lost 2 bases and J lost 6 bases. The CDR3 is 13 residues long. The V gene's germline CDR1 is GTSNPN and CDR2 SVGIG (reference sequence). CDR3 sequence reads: CAWSRTGAQPQHF. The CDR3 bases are TGTGCCTGGAGTAGGACAGGGGCTCAGCCCCAGCATTTT.

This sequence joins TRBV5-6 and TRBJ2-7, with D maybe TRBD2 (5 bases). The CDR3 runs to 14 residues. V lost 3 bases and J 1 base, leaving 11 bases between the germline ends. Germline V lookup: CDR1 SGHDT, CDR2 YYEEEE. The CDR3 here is CASSWARGSYEQYF. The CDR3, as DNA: TGTGCCAGCAGCTGGGCCCGAGGGTCCTACGAGCAGTACTTC. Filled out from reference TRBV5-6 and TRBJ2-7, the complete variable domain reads DAGVTQSPTHLIKTRGQQVTLRCSPKSGHDTVSWYQQALGQGPQFIFQYYEEEERQRGNFPDRFSGHQFPNYSSELNVNALLLGDSALYLCASSWARGSYEQYFGPGTRLTVT.

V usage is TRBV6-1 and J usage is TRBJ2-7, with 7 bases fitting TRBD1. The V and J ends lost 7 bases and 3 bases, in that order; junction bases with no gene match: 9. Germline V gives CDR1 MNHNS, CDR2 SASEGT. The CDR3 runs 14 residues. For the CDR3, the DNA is TGTGCCAGCACCCCCCGGGCAGGGGGCTACGAGCAGTACTTC. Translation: CASTPRAGGYEQYF.

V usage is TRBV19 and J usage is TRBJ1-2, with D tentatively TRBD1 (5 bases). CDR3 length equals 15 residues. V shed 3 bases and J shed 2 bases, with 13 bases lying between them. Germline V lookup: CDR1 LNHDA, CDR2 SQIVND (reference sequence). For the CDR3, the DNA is TGTGCCAGTAGTATGAACACAGGAAACAACTATGGCTACACCTTC. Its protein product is CASSMNTGNNYGYTF.

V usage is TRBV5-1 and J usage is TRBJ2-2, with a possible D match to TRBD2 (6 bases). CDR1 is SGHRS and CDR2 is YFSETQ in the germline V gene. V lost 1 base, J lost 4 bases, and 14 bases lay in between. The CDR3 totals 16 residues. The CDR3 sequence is CASSLSTGDVTGELFF. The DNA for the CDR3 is TGCGCCAGCAGCTTGTCAACGGGAGATGTCACCGGGGAGCTGTTTTTT.

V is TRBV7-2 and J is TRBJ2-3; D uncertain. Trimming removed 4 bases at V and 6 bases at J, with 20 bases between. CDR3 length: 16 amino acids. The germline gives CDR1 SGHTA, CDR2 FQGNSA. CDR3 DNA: TGTGCCAGCAGCTCCCCGGTGACACCCCAGGTGGATACGCAGTATTTT. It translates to CASSSPVTPQVDTQYF. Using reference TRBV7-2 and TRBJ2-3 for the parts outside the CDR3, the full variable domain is GAGVSQSPSNKVTEKGKDVELRCDPISGHTALYWYRQSLGQGLEFLIYFQGNSAPDKSGLPSDRFSAERTGGSVSTLTIQRTQQEDSAVYLCASSSPVTPQVDTQYFGPGTRLTVL.

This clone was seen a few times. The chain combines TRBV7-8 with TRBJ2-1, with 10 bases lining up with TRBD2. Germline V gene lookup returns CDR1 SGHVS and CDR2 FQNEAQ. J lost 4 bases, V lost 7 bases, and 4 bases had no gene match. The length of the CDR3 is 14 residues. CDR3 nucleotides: TGTGCCAGCACCTCTAGCGGGAGTTACAATGAGCAGTTCTTC. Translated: CASTSSGSYNEQFF. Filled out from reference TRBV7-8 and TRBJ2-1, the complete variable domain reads GAGVSQSPRYKVAKRGQDVALRCDPISGHVSLFWYQQALGQGPEFLTYFQNEAQLDKSGLPSDRFFAERPEGSVSTLKIQRTQQEDSAVYLCASTSSGSYNEQFFGPGTRLTVL.

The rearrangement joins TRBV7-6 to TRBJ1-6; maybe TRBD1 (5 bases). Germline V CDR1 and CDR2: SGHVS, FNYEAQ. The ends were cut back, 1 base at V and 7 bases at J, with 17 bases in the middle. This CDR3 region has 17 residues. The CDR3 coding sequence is TGTGCCAGCAGCTTAGAGGTCCCAGGGATCTCCAATTCACCCCTCCACTTT. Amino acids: CASSLEVPGISNSPLHF.

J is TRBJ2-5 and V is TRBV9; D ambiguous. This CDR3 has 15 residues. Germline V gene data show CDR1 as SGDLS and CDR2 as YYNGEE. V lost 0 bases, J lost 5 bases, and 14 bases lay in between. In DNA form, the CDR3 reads TGTGCCAGCAGCGTAGGGGCAGAATCTTGGGAGACCCAGTACTTC. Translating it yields CASSVGAESWETQYF.

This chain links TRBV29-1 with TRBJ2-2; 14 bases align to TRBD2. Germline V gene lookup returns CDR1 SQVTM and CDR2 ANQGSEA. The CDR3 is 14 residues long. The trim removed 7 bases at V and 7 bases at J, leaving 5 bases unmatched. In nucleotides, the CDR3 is TGCAGCGCCTGGACTAGCGGGAGGCGCGGGGAGCTGTTTTTT. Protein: CSAWTSGRRGELFF.

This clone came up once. The CDR3 protein is CASSPGDKKTQYF. The CDR3 nucleotides are TGTGCCAGCAGTCCAGGGGATAAGAAGACCCAGTACTTC. V usage is TRBV28 and J usage is TRBJ2-5; TRBD1 is a possible D gene (6 bases). V shed 5 bases and J shed 6 bases, with 13 bases lying between them. Germline values: CDR1 MDHEN, CDR2 SYDVKM. The CDR3 extends over 13 amino acids.

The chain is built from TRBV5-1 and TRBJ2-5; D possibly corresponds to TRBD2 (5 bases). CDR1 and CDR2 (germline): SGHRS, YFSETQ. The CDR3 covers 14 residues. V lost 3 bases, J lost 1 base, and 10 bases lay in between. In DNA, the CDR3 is TGCGCCAGCAGCTCGACTATGGTCCAAGAGACCCAGTACTTC. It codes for CASSSTMVQETQYF.

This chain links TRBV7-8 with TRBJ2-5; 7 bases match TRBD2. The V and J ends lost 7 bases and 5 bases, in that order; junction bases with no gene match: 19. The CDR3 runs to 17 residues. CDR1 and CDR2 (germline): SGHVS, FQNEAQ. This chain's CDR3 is CASTIRARGSTSETQYF. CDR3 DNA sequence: TGTGCCAGCACCATTAGAGCACGCGGGAGCACTTCGGAGACCCAGTACTTC.

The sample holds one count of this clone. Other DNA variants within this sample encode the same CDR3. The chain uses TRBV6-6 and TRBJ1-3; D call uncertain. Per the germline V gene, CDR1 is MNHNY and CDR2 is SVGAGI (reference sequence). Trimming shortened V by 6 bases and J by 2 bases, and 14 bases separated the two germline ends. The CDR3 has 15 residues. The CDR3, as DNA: TGTGCCAGCAGCTACGAGGGCAAGCCTGGAAACACCATATATTTT. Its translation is CASSYEGKPGNTIYF.

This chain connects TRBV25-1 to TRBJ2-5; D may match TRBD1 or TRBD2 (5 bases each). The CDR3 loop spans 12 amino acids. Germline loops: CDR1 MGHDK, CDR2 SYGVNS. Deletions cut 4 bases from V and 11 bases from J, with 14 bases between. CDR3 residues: CASSVIGDGQYF. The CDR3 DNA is TGTGCCAGCAGTGTTATAGGGGACGGTCAGTACTTC.

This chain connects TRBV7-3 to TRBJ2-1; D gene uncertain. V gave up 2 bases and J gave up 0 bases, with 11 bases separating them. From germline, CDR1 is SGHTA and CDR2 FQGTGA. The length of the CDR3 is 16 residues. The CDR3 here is CASSLSEISSYNEQFF. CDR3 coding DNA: TGTGCCAGCAGCTTATCCGAAATTAGCTCCTACAATGAGCAGTTCTTC. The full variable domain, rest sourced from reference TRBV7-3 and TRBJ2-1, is GAGVSQTPSNKVTEKGKYVELRCDPISGHTALYWYRQSLGQGPEFLIYFQGTGAADDSGLPNDRFFAVRPEGSVSTLKIQRTERGDSAVYLCASSLSEISSYNEQFFGPGTRLTVL.

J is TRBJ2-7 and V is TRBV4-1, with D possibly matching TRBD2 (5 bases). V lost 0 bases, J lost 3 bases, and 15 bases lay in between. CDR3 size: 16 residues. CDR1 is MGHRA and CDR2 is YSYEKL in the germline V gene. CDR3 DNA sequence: TGCGCCAGCAGCCAAGATTCGGGGATCCTATACTACGAGCAGTACTTC. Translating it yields CASSQDSGILYYEQYF.

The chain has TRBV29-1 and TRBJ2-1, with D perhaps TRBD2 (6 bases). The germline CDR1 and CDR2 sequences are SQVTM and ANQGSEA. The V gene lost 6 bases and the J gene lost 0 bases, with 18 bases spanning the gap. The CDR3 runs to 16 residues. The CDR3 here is CSVPGTSRSSYNEQFF. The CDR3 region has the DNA TGCAGCGTCCCCGGGACTTCCAGAAGCTCCTACAATGAGCAGTTCTTC.

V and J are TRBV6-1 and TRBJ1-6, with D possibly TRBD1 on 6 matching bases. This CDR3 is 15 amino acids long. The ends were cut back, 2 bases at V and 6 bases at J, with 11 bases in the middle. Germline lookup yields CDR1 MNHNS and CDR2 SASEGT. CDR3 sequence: CASSEIGGSNSPLHF. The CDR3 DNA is TGTGCCAGCAGTGAAATAGGGGGAAGTAATTCACCCCTCCACTTT.

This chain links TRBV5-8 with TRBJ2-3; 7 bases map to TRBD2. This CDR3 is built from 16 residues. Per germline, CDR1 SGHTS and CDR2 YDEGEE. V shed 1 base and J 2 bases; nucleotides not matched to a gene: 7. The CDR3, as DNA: TGTGCCAGCAGCTTGTTCGGGGGGTTGATCACAGATACGCAGTATTTT. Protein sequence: CASSLFGGLITDTQYF.

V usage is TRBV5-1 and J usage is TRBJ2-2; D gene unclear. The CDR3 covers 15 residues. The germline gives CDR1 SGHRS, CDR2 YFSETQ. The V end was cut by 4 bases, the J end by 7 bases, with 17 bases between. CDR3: CASSAGSSYGGELFF. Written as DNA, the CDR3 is TGCGCCAGCAGCGCCGGGTCCTCCTACGGCGGGGAGCTGTTTTTT.

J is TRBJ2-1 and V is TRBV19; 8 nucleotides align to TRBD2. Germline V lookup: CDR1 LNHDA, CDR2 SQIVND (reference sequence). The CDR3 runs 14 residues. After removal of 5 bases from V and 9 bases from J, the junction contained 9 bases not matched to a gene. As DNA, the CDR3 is TGTGCCAGTAGTTCCCGGGGTAGCGGGGCTGAGCAGTTCTTC. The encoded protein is CASSSRGSGAEQFF.